The 3 T cell receptor beta chains below were found in one sample sequenced in a study of identical twins. TCRdb re-called the 5' RACE reads through MiXCR, storing one row per CDR3 protein. The sample lists hundreds of thousands of distinct CDR3 sequences, 5.5% to 7.5% seen once, with approximately 1.6% in the top ten. The source material was naive T cells sorted from blood. These receptors originate from a man between 18 and 35 years old in good health.

This clonotype was observed at least ten times. The gene calls are TRBV20-1 and TRBJ1-3, with D hard to call. V lost 1 base, J lost 0 bases, and 1 base lay in between. This CDR3 is 12 amino acids long. CDR1 and CDR2 (germline): DFQATT, SNEGSKA (reference sequence). CDR3: CSARVSGNTIYF. CDR3 bases: TGCAGTGCTAGAGTCTCTGGAAACACCATATATTTT.

V is TRBV7-9 and J is TRBJ2-7; either TRBD1 or TRBD2 may fit D (5 bases each). The CDR3 runs 13 residues. V dropped 10 bases and J dropped 4 bases, with 17 bases sitting between them. In germline, CDR1 is SEHNR, CDR2 FQNEAQ (reference sequence). This CDR3 is CATSGTAMYEQYF. Here the CDR3 DNA reads TGTGCCACCTCCGGGACGGCTATGTACGAGCAGTACTTC.

This clonotype was seen repeatedly, ten times or more. The J gene is TRBJ2-1, the V gene TRBV19, with D tentatively TRBD1 (5 bases). This CDR3 is 10 amino acids long. CDR1 is LNHDA, CDR2 SQIVND, per germline (reference sequence). The germline V and J ends were trimmed by 10 bases and 10 bases, with 11 bases remaining between them. CDR3 sequence: CATLGAEQFF. Written as DNA, the CDR3 is TGTGCCACTTTAGGGGCAGAGCAGTTCTTC.